This note documents a single T cell receptor beta chain sequence. The sample originates from a study of regulatory T cells in long-lasting Graves disease. Building the TCR beta libraries relied on iRepertoire HTBI primers, and CDR3 regions underwent Arm-PCR. TCRdb re-called the multiplex PCR reads with MiXCR, one entry per CDR3 protein. The sample has 310,000 or so distinct CDR3 sequences, roughly a fifth seen once. This sample's time point: persistent/refractory GD, antithyroid drugs over 5 years with positive TRAb. RNA extracted from PBMCs served as the sequencing template. V lost 4 bases to trimming and J lost 2 bases; unmatched junction nucleotides: 10. Germline-derived CDR1 and CDR2 are SGHTA and FQGTGA. There are 17 residues in the CDR3.

The chain has TRBV7-3 and TRBJ1-4; 7 bases agree with TRBD1. The receptor comes from a female donor with Graves disease. The specimen comprised peripheral blood mononuclear cells (PBMCs), sampled when the disease was refractory, from a patient treated with antithyroid drugs. The CDR3 region is CASSSKGKGATNEKLFF. The CDR3 nucleotides are TGTGCCAGCAGCTCGAAAGGGAAGGGGGCGACTAATGAAAAACTGTTTTTT.